Sequencing of this TCR beta chain was carried out in a study of spatial heterogeneity in lung cancer. Study at large: Raw reads contained each unique TCR and UMI combination more than ten times on average. Study findings and constraints: More often at tumor resection than at routine follow-up, ubiquitous expanded tumor TCRs were detected in the blood.

Each TCR cDNA molecule bore a unique molecular identifier. TCRdb re-analysed the 5' RACE reads in MiXCR, keeping a single row per CDR3 protein. The table has about 20,000 distinct CDR3 sequences, about 20% seen once. On this clonotype: Its antigen is still unknown.

J was trimmed by 6 bases and V by 6 bases; bases with no gene match: 10. Germline CDR1 reads MDHEN; CDR2 reads SYDVKM. The CDR3 is 14 amino acids. Time point defined: sample taken at primary tumor resection. No cell sorting; template was whole RNA from tumor, lung tissue or PBMC. Patients with untreated early-stage non-small cell lung cancer, numbering roughly 69, were the donors. This receptor was taken from a male donor with early-stage non-small cell lung cancer. The chain employs TRBV28 and TRBJ2-7; 8 bases align to TRBD1. The sequences come from PBMCs, collected at surgery. The chain's CDR3 is CASSPGQEMGEQYF. Here the CDR3 DNA reads TGTGCCAGCAGCCCGGGACAGGAAATGGGCGAGCAGTACTTC.